The 5 T cell receptor beta chains in this list originate from one sample, sequenced in a study of tumor-infiltrating lymphocytes in primary liver carcinoma. Extraction also yielded germline DNA, while blood RNA was obtained from unsorted whole blood. Total RNA (roughly 540 ng) served as template for TCR beta cDNA synthesis primed by a constant-region primer. For TCR beta, libraries were produced by three nested multiplex PCR rounds using slightly modified ARM-PCR. It was with TRBV1-TRBV30 forward primers and a C-beta reverse primer that the first two PCR rounds were run, at around 10 cycles each. TCRdb reprocessed the multiplex PCR reads with MiXCR, giving one entry per CDR3 protein. The sample comprises 300,000 to 400,000 distinct CDR3 sequences, less than 75% of which are singletons, and roughly 9% rests with the top ten. The sample comprised peripheral blood. The receptors come from a man between 40 and 49 years old with primary liver carcinoma and hepatitis B virus infection.

Points on this clonotype: Mismatch with germline at one junction end may stem from a read error. The J gene is TRBJ2-3, the V gene TRBV11-2; weak D call: TRBD2 (6 bases). Germline V gives CDR1 SGHAT, CDR2 FQNNGV. The CDR3 totals 13 residues. For the CDR3, the DNA is TGTGCCAGCAGCTTAGGGGTGGGGGGTACGCAGTACTTT. Translated: CASSLGVGGTQYF.

Note on this clonotype: One end of the junction varies from germline; a read error may be responsible. The chain couples TRBV9 to TRBJ2-2; TRBD2 might be the D (6 bases). The germline V gene encodes CDR1 SGDLS and CDR2 YYNGEE. The CDR3 has 15 residues. CDR3 protein: CDSSGDSSNTGELFF. DNA of the CDR3: TGTGACAGCTCCGGGGACTCCTCGAACACCGGGGAGCTGTTTTTT.

Details on this clonotype: The CDR3 does not close with the conserved phenylalanine or tryptophan, likely indicating a read error. V is TRBV11-2 and J is TRBJ2-2; D remains unclear. V was clipped by 1 base and J by 6 bases, with 6 bases between them. CDR3 length: 13 residues. Germline CDR1 and CDR2: SGHAT and FQNNGV. CDR3 nucleotide sequence: TGTGCCAGCAGCTTAGCATGGTCCGGGGAGCTGTTTTTA. It specifies CASSLAWSGELFL.

About this clonotype: This sequence may be a read error, since a much larger clone differs from it by one base. The J gene is TRBJ1-5, the V gene TRBV6-5; D not certain. CDR1 and CDR2 from the germline V gene are MNHEY and SVGAGI. The CDR3 covers 14 residues. CDR3 in amino acids: CASRKSGRNQLQHF. CDR3 DNA sequence: TGTGCCAGCAGGAAAAGTGGACGCAATCAGCTCCAGCATTTT.

In its sample, this clonotype was seen once. Relative to the germline gene, one junction end is altered; a read error may explain this. V gene TRBV4-2 combines with J gene TRBJ2-1; TRBD2 aligns across 11 bases. The CDR3 totals 16 residues. Germline values: CDR1 LGHNA, CDR2 YNFKEQ. CDR3 in amino acids: CASSPTTSGVYNEQSF. In nucleotides, the CDR3 is TGTGCCAGCAGCCCGACGACTAGCGGGGTCTACAATGAGCAGTCCTTC.